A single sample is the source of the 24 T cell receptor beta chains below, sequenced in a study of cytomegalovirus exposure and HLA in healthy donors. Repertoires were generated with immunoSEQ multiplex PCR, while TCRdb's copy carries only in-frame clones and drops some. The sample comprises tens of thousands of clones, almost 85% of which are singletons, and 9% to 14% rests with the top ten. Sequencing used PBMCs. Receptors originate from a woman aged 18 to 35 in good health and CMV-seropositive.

Here the CDR3 reads CASSLAMSGGAKNIQYF. The CDR3 DNA follows: TGTGCCAGCAGCTTAGCCATGAGCGGGGGAGCCAAAAACATTCAGTACTTC. The genes are TRBV7-9 and TRBJ2-4; 8 bases agree with TRBD2. CDR3 size: 17 residues. V shed 0 bases, J shed 0 bases, and the junction held 4 bases outside the gene matches. Germline V gene lookup returns CDR1 SEHNR and CDR2 FQNEAQ (reference sequence).

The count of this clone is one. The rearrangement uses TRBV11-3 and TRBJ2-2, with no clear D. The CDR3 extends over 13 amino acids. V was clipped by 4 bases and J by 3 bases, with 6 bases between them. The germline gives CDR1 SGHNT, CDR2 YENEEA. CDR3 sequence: CASSSQDTGELFF. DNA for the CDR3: TGTGCCAGCAGCTCGCAGGACACCGGGGAGCTGTTTTTT. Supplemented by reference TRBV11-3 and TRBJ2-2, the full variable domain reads EAGVVQSPRYKIIEKKQPVAFWCNPISGHNTLYWYLQNLGQGPELLIRYENEEAVDDSQLPKDRFSAERLKGVDSTLKIQPAELGDSAVYLCASSSQDTGELFFGEGSRLTVL.

Here the CDR3 DNA reads TGTGCCAGCAGCTCGGACAGGGAGACCTACGAGCAGTACTTC. Translation: CASSSDRETYEQYF. V is TRBV7-9 and J is TRBJ2-7; 8 bases line up with TRBD1. Germline assignment: CDR1 SEHNR and CDR2 FQNEAQ (reference sequence). The ends lost 4 bases at V and 2 bases at J; junction bases unmatched: 4. This CDR3 has 14 residues.

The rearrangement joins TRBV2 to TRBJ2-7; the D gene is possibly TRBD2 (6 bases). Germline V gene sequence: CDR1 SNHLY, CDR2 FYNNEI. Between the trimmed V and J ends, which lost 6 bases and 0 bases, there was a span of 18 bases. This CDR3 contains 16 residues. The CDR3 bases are TGTGCCAGCAGAGGGACCCTAGCGCGGAGCTCCTACGAGCAGTACTTC. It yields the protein CASRGTLARSSYEQYF.

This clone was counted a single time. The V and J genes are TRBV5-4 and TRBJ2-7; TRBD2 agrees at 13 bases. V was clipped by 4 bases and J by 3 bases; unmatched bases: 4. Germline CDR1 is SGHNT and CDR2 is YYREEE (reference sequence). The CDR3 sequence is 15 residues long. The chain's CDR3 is CASSRGTSGVYEQYF. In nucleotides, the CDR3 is TGTGCCAGCAGCCGCGGGACTAGCGGGGTCTACGAGCAGTACTTC.

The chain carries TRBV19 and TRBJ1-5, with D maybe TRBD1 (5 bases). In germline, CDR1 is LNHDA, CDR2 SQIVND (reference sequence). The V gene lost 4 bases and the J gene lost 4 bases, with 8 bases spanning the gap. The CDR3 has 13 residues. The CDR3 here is CASSTQANQPQHF. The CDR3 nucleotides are TGTGCCAGTAGTACACAGGCAAATCAGCCCCAGCATTTT. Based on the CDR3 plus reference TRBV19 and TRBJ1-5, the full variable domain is DGGITQSPKYLFRKEGQNVTLSCEQNLNHDAMYWYRQDPGQGLRLIYYSQIVNDFQKGDIAEGYSVSREKKESFPLTVTSAQKNPTAFYLCASSTQANQPQHFGDGTRLSIL.

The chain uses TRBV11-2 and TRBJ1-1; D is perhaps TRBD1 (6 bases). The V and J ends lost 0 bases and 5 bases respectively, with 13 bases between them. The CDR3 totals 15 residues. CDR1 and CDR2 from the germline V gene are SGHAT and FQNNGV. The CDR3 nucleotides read TGTGCCAGCAGCTTAGATCAAGGGGGATGGACTGAAGCTTTCTTT. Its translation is CASSLDQGGWTEAFF.

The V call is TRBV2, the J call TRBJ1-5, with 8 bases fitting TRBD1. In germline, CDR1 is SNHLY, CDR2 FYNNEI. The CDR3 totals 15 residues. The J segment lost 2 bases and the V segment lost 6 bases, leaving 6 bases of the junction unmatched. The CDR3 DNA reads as TGTGCCAGCAGGGGGGACAGGTCTGGCAATCAGCCCCAGCATTTT. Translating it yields CASRGDRSGNQPQHF.

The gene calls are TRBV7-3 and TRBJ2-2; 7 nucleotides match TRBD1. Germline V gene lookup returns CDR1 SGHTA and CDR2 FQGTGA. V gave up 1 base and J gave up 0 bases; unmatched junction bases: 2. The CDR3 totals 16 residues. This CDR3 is CASSLMQGANTGELFF. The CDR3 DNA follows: TGTGCCAGCAGCTTAATGCAGGGGGCGAACACCGGGGAGCTGTTTTTT.

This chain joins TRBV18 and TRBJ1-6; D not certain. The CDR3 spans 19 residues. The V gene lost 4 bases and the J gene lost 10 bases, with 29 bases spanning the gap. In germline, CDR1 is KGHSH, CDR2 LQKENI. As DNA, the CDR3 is TGTGCCAGCTCACTCATCCCTCCAACAGATGACATCCAAGGCTCACCCCTCCACTTT. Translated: CASSLIPPTDDIQGSPLHF.

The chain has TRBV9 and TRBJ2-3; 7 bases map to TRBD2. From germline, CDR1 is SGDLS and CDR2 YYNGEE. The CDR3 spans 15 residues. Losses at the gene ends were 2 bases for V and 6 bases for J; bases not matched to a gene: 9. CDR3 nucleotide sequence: TGTGCCAGCAGCGTCGCGGAGGGGAGGGAGGATACGCAGTATTTT. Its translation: CASSVAEGREDTQYF.

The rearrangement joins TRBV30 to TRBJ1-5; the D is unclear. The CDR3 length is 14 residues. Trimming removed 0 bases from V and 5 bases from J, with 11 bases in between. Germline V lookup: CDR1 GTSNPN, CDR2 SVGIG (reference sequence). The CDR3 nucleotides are TGTGCCTGGAGTGTAGCGGGGTTACATCAGCCCCAGCATTTT. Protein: CAWSVAGLHQPQHF.

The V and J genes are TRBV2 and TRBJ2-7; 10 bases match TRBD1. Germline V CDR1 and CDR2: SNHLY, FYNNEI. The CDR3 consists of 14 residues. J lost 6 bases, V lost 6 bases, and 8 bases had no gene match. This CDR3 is CASRGLRDRGEQYF. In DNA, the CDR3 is TGTGCCAGCAGGGGCCTCCGGGACAGGGGCGAGCAGTACTTC.

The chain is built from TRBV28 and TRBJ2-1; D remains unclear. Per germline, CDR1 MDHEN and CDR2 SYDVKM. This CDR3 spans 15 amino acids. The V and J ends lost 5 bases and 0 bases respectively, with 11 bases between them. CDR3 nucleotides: TGTGCCAGCAGTATAAGACTTGACTCCTACAATGAGCAGTTCTTC. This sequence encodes CASSIRLDSYNEQFF.

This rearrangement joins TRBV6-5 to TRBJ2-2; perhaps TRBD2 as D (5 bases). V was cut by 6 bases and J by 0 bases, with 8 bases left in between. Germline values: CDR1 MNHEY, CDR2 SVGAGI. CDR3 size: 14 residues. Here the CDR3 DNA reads TGTGCCAGCAGCACCGGGACGAACACCGGGGAGCTGTTTTTT. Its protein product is CASSTGTNTGELFF.

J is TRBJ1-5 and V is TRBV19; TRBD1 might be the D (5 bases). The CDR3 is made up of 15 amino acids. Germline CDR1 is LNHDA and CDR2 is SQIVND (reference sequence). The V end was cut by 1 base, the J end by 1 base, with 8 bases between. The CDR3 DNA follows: TGTGCCAGTAGTATAGCGGGGGGAAGCAATCAGCCCCAGCATTTT. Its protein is CASSIAGGSNQPQHF. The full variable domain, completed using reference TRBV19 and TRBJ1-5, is DGGITQSPKYLFRKEGQNVTLSCEQNLNHDAMYWYRQDPGQGLRLIYYSQIVNDFQKGDIAEGYSVSREKKESFPLTVTSAQKNPTAFYLCASSIAGGSNQPQHFGDGTRLSIL.

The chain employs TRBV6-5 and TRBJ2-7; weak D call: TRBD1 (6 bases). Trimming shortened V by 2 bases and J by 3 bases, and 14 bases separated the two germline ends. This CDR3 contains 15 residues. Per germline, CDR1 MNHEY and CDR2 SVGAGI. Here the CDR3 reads CASSYTPRTDYEQYF. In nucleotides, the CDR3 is TGTGCCAGCAGTTACACCCCGAGGACAGACTACGAGCAGTACTTC.

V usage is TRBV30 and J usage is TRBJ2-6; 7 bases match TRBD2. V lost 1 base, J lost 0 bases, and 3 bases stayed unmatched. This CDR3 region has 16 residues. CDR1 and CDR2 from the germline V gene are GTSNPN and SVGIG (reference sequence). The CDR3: CAWSGAGVSGANVLTF. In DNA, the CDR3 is TGTGCCTGGAGTGGGGCGGGAGTCTCTGGGGCCAACGTCCTGACTTTC.

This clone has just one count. The CDR3 loop reads CASGRLVSQETQYF. The CDR3 DNA is TGTGCCTCAGGGCGGTTGGTCAGCCAAGAGACCCAGTACTTC. This chain uses TRBV7-9 with TRBJ2-5; TRBD1 might be the D (5 bases). V lost 11 bases to trimming and J lost 1 base, with 17 bases between them. Germline V gene sequence: CDR1 SEHNR, CDR2 FQNEAQ (reference sequence). This CDR3 contains 14 residues.

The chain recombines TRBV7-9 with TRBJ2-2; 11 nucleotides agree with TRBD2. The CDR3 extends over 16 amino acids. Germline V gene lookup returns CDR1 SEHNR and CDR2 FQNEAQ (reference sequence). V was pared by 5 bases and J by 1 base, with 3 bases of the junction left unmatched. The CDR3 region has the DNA TGTGCCAGCAGCCAGACTAGCGGGGAGAACACCGGGGAGCTGTTTTTT. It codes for CASSQTSGENTGELFF.

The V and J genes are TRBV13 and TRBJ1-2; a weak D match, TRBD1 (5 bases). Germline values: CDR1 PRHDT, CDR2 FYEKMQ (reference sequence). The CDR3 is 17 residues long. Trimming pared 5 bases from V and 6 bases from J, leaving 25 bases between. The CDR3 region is CASSPLGGEGWEDGYTF. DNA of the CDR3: TGTGCCAGCAGCCCCCTCGGGGGAGAGGGCTGGGAGGATGGCTACACCTTC.

CDR3 loop: CASSVGTGGWGDTQYF. Here the CDR3 DNA reads TGTGCCAGCAGCGTTGGGACAGGGGGGTGGGGAGATACGCAGTATTTT. V usage is TRBV9 and J usage is TRBJ2-3; 11 nucleotides match TRBD1. The trim removed 2 bases at V and 5 bases at J, leaving 7 bases unmatched. Germline V gene data show CDR1 as SGDLS and CDR2 as YYNGEE. This CDR3 has 16 amino acids.

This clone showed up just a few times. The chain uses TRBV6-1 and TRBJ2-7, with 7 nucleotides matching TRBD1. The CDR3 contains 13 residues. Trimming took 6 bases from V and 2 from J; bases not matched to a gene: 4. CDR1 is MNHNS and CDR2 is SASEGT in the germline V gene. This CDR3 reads CASRTQGAYEQYF. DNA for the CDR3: TGTGCCAGCAGGACTCAGGGGGCCTACGAGCAGTACTTC.

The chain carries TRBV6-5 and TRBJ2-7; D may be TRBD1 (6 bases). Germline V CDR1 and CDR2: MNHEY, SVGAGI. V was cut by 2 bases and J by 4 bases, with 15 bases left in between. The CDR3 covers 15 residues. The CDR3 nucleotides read TGTGCCAGCAGTTACACGACAGGTGCGCTATACGAGCAGTACTTC. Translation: CASSYTTGALYEQYF.